This TCR beta chain was retrieved from a study of vaccination effects on CD4 cells after COVID-19 (dated by TCRdb to about 2022). As for the study more broadly: Participants received two doses of either the BNT162b2 or the mRNA-1273 mRNA SARS-CoV-2 vaccine. Pre-vaccine samples from a couple of convalescent patients were drawn 16 days and one week before the first dose, 142 and 148 days after COVID-19 diagnosis. SARS-CoV-2 spike-specific CD4+ TCR repertoires were compared before and after mRNA vaccination in COVID-19 convalescent patients and in infection-naive vaccine recipients. The full study included over 8 COVID-19 convalescent patients and several SARS-CoV-2-naive healthy vaccine recipients. The Oncomine TCR Beta short-read assay on an Illumina iSeq 100 was used to sequence cultures from other donors in the study. Study-wide findings and limitations: The study was limited by a small number of convalescent patients and lacked early post-infection timepoints. Both infection-induced and vaccine-induced clones contracted markedly at late post-vaccination timepoints, which is consistent with waning T cell responses. In convalescent patients, the post-vaccine spike-reactive repertoire was composed mainly of new vaccine-induced clones that were largely distinct from infection-induced clones.

Libraries were prepared through the immunoSEQ multiplex PCR assay. DNA from the cultured, isolated CD4+ T cells was subjected to TCR beta CDR3 sequencing. Per the authors' processing: Non-productive TCR sequences were removed, reads were trimmed to the CDR3 region, and CDR3s of at least 7 amino acids were retained. The MANAFEST web app was used to identify antigen-specific clonotypes by comparing expansion in peptide wells with expansion in reference cultures. Positive clones required FDR<0.05 expansion versus reference and all other wells, odds ratio above 5, and frequency above 0.1% in two replicate wells. Cross-reactive clonotypes were defined as significantly expanded in SARS-CoV-2 spike wells and in at least one common cold coronavirus spike condition. Using the stringdist R package, CDR3 similarity was measured by Levenshtein distance, and unrooted trees were constructed with ape in R 3.6.1. TCRdb carries this immuneACCESS record with in-frame sequences only. Its versions omit some clonotypes, under half of them owing to an unresolved V gene in the studies checked, with the rest unexplained. For V, J and clone size, that table is used; D and trimming come from the DNA. Within this sample are around 40,000 clones, with approximately 73% of them counted one time only. The leading ten clones occupy less than 40% of the sample.

To note about this clone: The target of this receptor is not known. Base qualities are not at hand, and no much larger clone is one base apart.

To identify antigen-specific CD4+ T cell clonotypes by their expansion, the ViraFEST assay first stimulated PBMC with viral peptide pools and then applied TCR sequencing. After around eleven days of culture, CD4+ T cells were isolated with the EasySep CD4+ T cell isolation kit. Convalescent patients had PCR-confirmed SARS-CoV-2 infection between March and December 2020, before Alpha, Beta and Delta variants emerged in the United States. Over 1.5 million PBMC per well were cultured with 8.5 to 10 ug/ml peptides in IMDM containing about 5% human AB serum, 10 IU/ml IL-2 and gentamicin. On days 3 and 7, half of the culture medium was replaced with fresh IL-2-containing medium. Unless otherwise noted, each peptide stimulation condition was cultured in triplicate wells. PBMC were separated from whole blood using Ficoll-Paque Plus gradient centrifugation and were then either cryopreserved at -140C or used fresh. Genomic DNA was extracted from cultured CD4+ T cells with the QIAamp micro DNA kit.

Material: CD4+ T cells from PBMCs cultured with a peptide pool, obtained before COVID-19 vaccination. This TCR was recovered from a human donor who had a prior SARS-CoV-2 infection.

The sequenced DNA: TGTGCCAGTAGTATAGTTGGAGATTTTGGCTACACCTTC. This encodes CASSIVGDFGYTF. The sequence is built from TRBV19 and TRBJ1-2; the D gene cannot be named for sure. From a lookup of the germline V gene (reference sequence), CDR1 and CDR2 are LNHDA and SQIVND. The CDR3 holds 13 amino acids from the cysteine to the phenylalanine. CDR3 DNA is the only sequence kept; it has 39 bases, read in frame from the first base. V is shortened by 1 base, J by 7 bases, and the region joining them spans 10 bases.